Shown below are 21 T cell receptor beta chains from a single sample sequenced in a study of OX40 agonist ivuxolimab in advanced cancers. Clones were read by immunoSEQ multiplex PCR, and TCRdb kept only the in-frame ones, dropping some. Of fewer than 50,000 clones in the sample, around nine tenths are singletons; the top ten hold about 40%. Here the sequenced sample was CD4+ or CD8+ T cells sorted from blood, taken in a trial of the OX40 agonist ivuxolimab. The receptor set was obtained from an adult with an advanced solid tumor such as melanoma, head and neck, liver or kidney cancer.

V usage is TRBV27 and J usage is TRBJ2-1, with D possibly being TRBD2 (6 bases). V was pared by 4 bases and J by 4 bases, with 11 bases between. Germline CDR1 and CDR2: MNHEY and SMNVEV (reference sequence). CDR3 length: 14 amino acids. As DNA, the CDR3 is TGTGCCAGCAGTTCGGCGGGGTTATACAATGAGCAGTTCTTC. As protein: CASSSAGLYNEQFF.

The V call is TRBV19, the J call TRBJ2-3, with 7 bases lining up with TRBD2. CDR1 and CDR2 from the germline V gene are LNHDA and SQIVND (reference sequence). This CDR3 region has 16 residues. The V and J ends lost 3 bases and 2 bases, in that order; junction bases with no gene match: 8. The CDR3 coding sequence is TGTGCCAGTAGTATCCTTCCTCGGGGGGACACAGATACGCAGTATTTT. This translates into CASSILPRGDTDTQYF.

The chain employs TRBV6-4 and TRBJ1-1; no clear D gene. CDR3 length: 13 amino acids. The V gene's germline CDR1 is MRHNA and CDR2 SNTAGT. V was cut by 5 bases and J by 4 bases, with 11 bases left in between. The CDR3 loop reads CASSMTPGTEAFF. DNA for the CDR3: TGTGCCAGCAGTATGACACCTGGCACTGAAGCTTTCTTT.

This clone was counted a single time. The chain is built from TRBV13 and TRBJ1-2, with D possibly TRBD1 on 5 matching bases. Germline assignment: CDR1 PRHDT and CDR2 FYEKMQ (reference sequence). Between the trimmed V and J ends, which lost 6 bases and 7 bases, there was a span of 9 bases. The CDR3 contains 11 residues. The CDR3 here is CASSERGGYTF. The CDR3 coding sequence is TGTGCCAGCAGTGAAAGGGGTGGCTACACCTTC.

This chain connects TRBV15 to TRBJ2-7, with 8 positions matching TRBD1. The trim removed 3 bases at V and 3 bases at J, leaving 4 bases unmatched. Germline V lookup: CDR1 LNHNV, CDR2 YYDKDF (reference sequence). The CDR3 consists of 14 residues. The CDR3 sequence: CATSREQGVYEQYF. CDR3 nucleotides: TGTGCCACCAGCAGGGAACAGGGGGTCTACGAGCAGTACTTC.

The genes are TRBV10-3 and TRBJ2-2, with 7 nucleotides matching TRBD1. The junction had 7 bases not matched to a gene; V was cut back by 6 bases and J by 3 bases. This CDR3 has 15 amino acids. Germline CDR1 ENHRY, CDR2 SYGVKD. In nucleotides, the CDR3 is TGTGCCATCAGACCGGGACAGATTTACACCGGGGAGCTGTTTTTT. The encoded protein is CAIRPGQIYTGELFF.

The V call is TRBV6-6, the J call TRBJ2-7; 11 bases are a match to TRBD2. Germline assignment: CDR1 MNHNY and CDR2 SVGAGI (reference sequence). The CDR3 spans 15 residues. V was clipped by 6 bases and J by 0 bases; unmatched bases: 4. The CDR3 protein is CASRGGTSGSYEQYF. In DNA, the CDR3 is TGTGCCAGCAGAGGGGGGACTAGCGGCTCCTACGAGCAGTACTTC.

The genes are TRBV5-1 and TRBJ2-1; D gene unclear. Trimming took 3 bases from V and 3 from J, leaving 13 bases between them. The CDR3 is 15 amino acids. In germline, CDR1 is SGHRS, CDR2 YFSETQ. CDR3 coding DNA: TGCGCCAGCAGCTCCCTGTCCCTGGGCTACAATGAGCAGTTCTTC. This gives the protein CASSSLSLGYNEQFF.

The V gene is TRBV7-9, the J gene TRBJ2-3, with a possible D match to TRBD2 (6 bases). The V gene's germline CDR1 is SEHNR and CDR2 FQNEAQ (reference sequence). With 10 bases removed from V and 4 bases from J, the gap between germline ends came to 21 bases. CDR3 length: 15 residues. DNA for the CDR3: TGTGCCACCCCTAGCGTTTCGAAAGACCCAGATACGCAGTATTTT. It translates to CATPSVSKDPDTQYF.

J is TRBJ2-6 and V is TRBV5-1; 7 bases fit TRBD1. V trimming: 3 bases; J trimming: 0 bases; junction bases outside the gene matches: 3. The CDR3 sequence is 16 residues long. Germline V gene data show CDR1 as SGHRS and CDR2 as YFSETQ. The CDR3 is CASSWGQNSGANVLTF. The DNA of the CDR3 is TGCGCCAGCAGCTGGGGACAGAACTCTGGGGCCAACGTCCTGACTTTC. The whole variable domain, remainder taken from reference TRBV5-1 and TRBJ2-6, is KAGVTQTPRYLIKTRGQQVTLSCSPISGHRSVSWYQQTPGQGLQFLFEYFSETQRNKGNFPGRFSGRQFSNSRSEMNVSTLELGDSALYLCASSWGQNSGANVLTFGAGSRLTVL.

The V and J genes are TRBV19 and TRBJ1-1, with D possibly TRBD1 on 5 matching bases. CDR1 LNHDA and CDR2 SQIVND come from the germline V gene (reference sequence). V gave up 11 bases and J gave up 3 bases, with 16 bases separating them. There are 13 residues in the CDR3. Here the CDR3 DNA reads TGTGCCTCACTAGACAGTGGGGACACTGAAGCTTTCTTT. This encodes CASLDSGDTEAFF.

The chain links TRBV9 to TRBJ2-1, with D perhaps TRBD2 (6 bases). Germline V CDR1 and CDR2: SGDLS, YYNGEE. CDR3 length: 18 amino acids. With 0 bases removed from V and 0 bases from J, the gap between germline ends came to 16 bases. CDR3 coding DNA: TGTGCCAGCAGCGTAGGTGGGGCGGGATTAAGCTCCTACAATGAGCAGTTCTTC. It specifies CASSVGGAGLSSYNEQFF.

CDR3 coding DNA: TGTGCCAGCCTACAGGGGGGCCAGCCCCAGCATTTT. Translation: CASLQGGQPQHF. J is TRBJ1-5 and V is TRBV6-1; 8 nucleotides match TRBD1. Germline CDR1 reads MNHNS; CDR2 reads SASEGT. The CDR3 runs 12 residues. Unmatched junction bases numbered 4, after V lost 8 bases and J lost 7 bases.

This clone was observed a handful of times. This chain connects TRBV7-9 to TRBJ1-5; 8 positions match TRBD1. CDR1 and CDR2 (germline): SEHNR, FQNEAQ (reference sequence). This CDR3 has 13 amino acids. V shed 5 bases and J 6 bases; nucleotides not matched to a gene: 3. CDR3 nucleotide sequence: TGTGCCAGCAGCCAGGACAGGGTTCAGCCCCAGCATTTT. Its translation is CASSQDRVQPQHF.

The CDR3 is CASSQGLDQPQHF. The CDR3 coding sequence is TGTGCCAGCAGTCAAGGCCTGGATCAGCCCCAGCATTTT. The chain recombines TRBV7-3 with TRBJ1-5; D is uncertain. The CDR3 totals 13 residues. Germline V lookup: CDR1 SGHTA, CDR2 FQGTGA. V lost 6 bases to trimming and J lost 5 bases, with 11 bases between them.

The rearrangement links TRBV5-8 to TRBJ1-2; 8 nucleotides agree with TRBD1. Germline CDR1 and CDR2: SGHTS and YDEGEE. Unmatched junction bases numbered 16, after V lost 10 bases and J lost 5 bases. The CDR3 is 15 amino acids. CDR3 coding DNA: TGTGCCCCAGGTAGAGGACAGGGCCCTACGTATGGCTACACCTTC. Translation: CAPGRGQGPTYGYTF.

The table lists this clone with a few counts. This chain connects TRBV5-4 to TRBJ2-4; 9 positions agree with TRBD1. There are 14 residues in the CDR3. After removal of 7 bases from V and 9 bases from J, the junction contained 11 bases not matched to a gene. Germline V lookup: CDR1 SGHNT, CDR2 YYREEE (reference sequence). The CDR3 protein is CASGQQGAGGIQYF. DNA for the CDR3: TGTGCCAGCGGTCAACAGGGGGCGGGCGGCATTCAGTACTTC.

This sequence joins TRBV7-3 and TRBJ1-1; D possibly corresponds to TRBD1 (5 bases). The germline V and J ends were trimmed by 0 bases and 5 bases, with 10 bases remaining between them. This CDR3 has 14 amino acids. Germline CDR1 SGHTA, CDR2 FQGTGA. In DNA form, the CDR3 reads TGTGCCAGCAGCTTAACAGGGGAGTTAACTGAAGCTTTCTTT. Translating it yields CASSLTGELTEAFF.

V and J are TRBV11-1 and TRBJ2-1, with 9 bases fitting TRBD2. The CDR3 extends over 15 amino acids. The ends lost 2 bases at V and 8 bases at J; junction bases unmatched: 7. Germline assignment: CDR1 SGHAT and CDR2 FQDESV (reference sequence). The CDR3 DNA reads TGTGCCAGCAGCTTATGGGGTAGCGGGAGTGATGAGCAGTTCTTC. Protein product: CASSLWGSGSDEQFF.

This sequence joins TRBV7-7 and TRBJ2-5, with TRBD2 matching over 8 bases. J gave up 4 bases and V 1 base, and 2 bases lay outside the gene matches. Germline V gene data show CDR1 as SSHAT and CDR2 as FNYEAQ (reference sequence). The CDR3 extends over 14 amino acids. CDR3 protein: CASSLGAGVETQYF. DNA of the CDR3: TGTGCCAGCAGCTTAGGAGCGGGAGTAGAGACCCAGTACTTC. The full variable domain, with the rest looked up from reference TRBV7-7 and TRBJ2-5, is GAGVSQSPRYKVTKRGQDVTLRCDPISSHATLYWYQQALGQGPEFLTYFNYEAQPDKSGLPSDRFSAERPEGSISTLTIQRTEQRDSAMYRCASSLGAGVETQYFGPGTRLLVL.

This clone has just a few counts. The chain uses TRBV27 and TRBJ1-1; TRBD1 agrees at 7 bases. The CDR3 runs 12 residues. The junction had 7 bases not matched to a gene; V was cut back by 5 bases and J by 10 bases. Germline CDR1 reads MNHEY; CDR2 reads SMNVEV (reference sequence). The CDR3 DNA reads TGTGCCAGCAGTCGACAGGGTTTTCGAGCTTTCTTT. Amino acids: CASSRQGFRAFF.